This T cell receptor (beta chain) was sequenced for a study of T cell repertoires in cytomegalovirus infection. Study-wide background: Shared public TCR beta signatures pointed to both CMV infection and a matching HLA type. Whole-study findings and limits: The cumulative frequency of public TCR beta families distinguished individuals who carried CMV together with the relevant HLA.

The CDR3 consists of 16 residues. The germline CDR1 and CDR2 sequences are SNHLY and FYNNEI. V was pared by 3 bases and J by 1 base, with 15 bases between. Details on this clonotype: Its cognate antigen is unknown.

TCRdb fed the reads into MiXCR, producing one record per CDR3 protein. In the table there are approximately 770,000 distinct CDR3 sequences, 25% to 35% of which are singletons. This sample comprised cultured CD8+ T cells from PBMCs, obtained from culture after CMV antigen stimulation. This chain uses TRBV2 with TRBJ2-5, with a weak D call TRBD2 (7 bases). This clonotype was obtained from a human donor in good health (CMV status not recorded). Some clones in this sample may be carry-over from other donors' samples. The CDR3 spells CASSDGGGPLQETQYF. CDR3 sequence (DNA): TGTGCCAGCAGTGATGGGGGGGGCCCCCTCCAAGAGACCCAGTACTTC.